What follows are 9 T cell receptor beta chains derived from one specimen sequenced in a study of blood T cell repertoires in COVID-19. Assay: immunoSEQ multiplex PCR; the TCRdb copy retains only in-frame clones and omits some. There are over 95,000 clones in the sample; 85% occur only once, and about 13% lies in the top ten. The sequenced material came from peripheral blood. These receptors were collected from a human donor in a cohort sampled during active COVID-19.

The rearrangement uses TRBV28 and TRBJ2-2; no reliable D call. Trimming removed 7 bases from V and 6 bases from J, with 9 bases in between. Per the germline V gene, CDR1 is MDHEN and CDR2 is SYDVKM. This CDR3 has 12 amino acids. CDR3 protein: CASTSASGELFF. CDR3 coding DNA: TGTGCCAGCACGAGCGCCTCCGGGGAGCTGTTTTTT.

In its sample, this clone was seen a few times. The chain uses TRBV6-6 and TRBJ1-5; TRBD1 aligns across 9 bases. This CDR3 is built from 14 residues. V trimming: 6 bases; J trimming: 6 bases; junction bases outside the gene matches: 6. Germline-derived CDR1 and CDR2 are MNHNY and SVGAGI (reference sequence). CDR3 sequence: CASRYRGQGQPQHF. The CDR3 bases are TGTGCCAGCAGGTACAGGGGGCAAGGTCAGCCCCAGCATTTT.

The genes are TRBV6-2 or TRBV6-3 and TRBJ2-1; D not resolved. The CDR3 loop spans 12 amino acids. Trimming removed 4 bases from V and 8 bases from J, with 9 bases in between. Germline V gene data show CDR1 as MNHEY and CDR2 as SVGEGT. In DNA form, the CDR3 reads TGTGCCAGCAGTTCGTCCCCGGATGAGCAGTTCTTC. This gives the protein CASSSSPDEQFF.

The chain is built from TRBV14 and TRBJ1-6; D is uncertain. V was pared by 1 base and J by 10 bases, with 8 bases between. From germline, CDR1 is SGHDN and CDR2 FVKESK. The CDR3 consists of 13 residues. The CDR3 DNA follows: TGTGCCAGCAGCCAAGGACCGGGATCACCCCTCCACTTT. The encoded protein is CASSQGPGSPLHF. Looking up the rest from reference TRBV14 and TRBJ1-6 gives the full variable domain: EAGVTQFPSHSVIEKGQTVTLRCDPISGHDNLYWYRRVMGKEIKFLLHFVKESKQDESGMPNNRFLAERTGGTYSTLKVQPAELEDSGVYFCASSQGPGSPLHFGNGTRLTVT.

The V gene is TRBV5-4, the J gene TRBJ1-1, with 9 bases lining up with TRBD1. Trimming cost V 2 bases and J 6 bases; bases outside gene matches: 5. The CDR3 has 14 amino acids. CDR1 and CDR2 (germline): SGHNT, YYREEE (reference sequence). The CDR3 loop reads CASSLQGARAEAFF. DNA for the CDR3: TGTGCCAGCAGCTTACAGGGGGCGCGTGCTGAAGCTTTCTTT.

The chain uses TRBV6-1 and TRBJ1-6, with 7 bases aligning to TRBD1. The CDR3 spans 14 residues. V shed 5 bases and J 10 bases; nucleotides not matched to a gene: 8. CDR1 MNHNS and CDR2 SASEGT come from the germline V gene. CDR3 nucleotide sequence: TGTGCCAGCAGTCCGGGACAGCTCCCGTCACCCCTCCACTTT. Encoded protein: CASSPGQLPSPLHF.

The chain is built from TRBV7-8 and TRBJ1-2, with a tentative D call TRBD1 (6 bases). CDR1 is SGHVS, CDR2 FQNEAQ, per germline. The CDR3 length is 17 residues. Trimming shortened V by 0 bases and J by 1 base, and 15 bases separated the two germline ends. CDR3: CASSLAMVSGDNYGYTF. Here the CDR3 DNA reads TGTGCCAGCAGCTTAGCAATGGTGTCAGGGGATAACTATGGCTACACCTTC.

The chain has TRBV7-9 and TRBJ1-1; 8 positions match TRBD1. This CDR3 comprises 13 residues. The junction had 0 bases not matched to a gene; V was cut back by 3 bases and J by 3 bases. Germline loops: CDR1 SEHNR, CDR2 FQNEAQ (reference sequence). The DNA of the CDR3 is TGTGCCAGCAGCTTCAGGGGGCACACTGAAGCTTTCTTT. Translated, it gives CASSFRGHTEAFF.

The rearrangement links TRBV6-5 to TRBJ2-7, with TRBD1 matching over 8 bases. Germline CDR1 reads MNHEY; CDR2 reads SVGAGI. The CDR3 runs to 14 residues. Trimming took 6 bases from V and 2 from J; bases not matched to a gene: 6. CDR3 region: CASRADRGPYEQYF. The CDR3 DNA reads TGTGCCAGCAGAGCCGACAGGGGCCCCTACGAGCAGTACTTC.